The T cell receptor beta chain described here comes from a study of blood T cell repertoires in COVID-19. Overall study: Material from acute and convalescent COVID-19 was sourced from the United States, Italy and Spain. From T cells, B-cell-depleted T cells, or PBMCs came the material, which was cDNA or gDNA.

The CDR3 consists of 13 residues. V was trimmed by 6 bases and J by 4 bases, leaving 12 bases between them. Original processing methods: Estimation of nucleated cell counts was performed using reference gene primer amplification. The method was immunoSEQ multiplex PCR; TCRdb's version includes in-frame clones alone and lacks a portion of them. Clone size and V and J calls were adopted from that table, with D and trimming inferred from the DNA. The table shows about 69,000 clones, with 70% to 85% occurring only once. The chain couples TRBV12-3 or TRBV12-4 to TRBJ1-1, with D possibly matching TRBD1 (5 bases). Sequencing input: peripheral blood. This sequence originates from a man aged 50 to 60 with COVID-19, enrolled during active disease. CDR3 bases: TGTGCCAGCAGCCTTCAAACAGGCACTGAAGCTTTCTTT. Translated, it gives CASSLQTGTEAFF.